The T cell receptor beta chain described here comes from a study of regulatory T cells in long-lasting Graves disease. Study-wide results and limits: Newly diagnosed disease favored TRBV20-1 and TRBJ2-1 over persistent disease.

Through Arm-PCR of CDR3 regions and iRepertoire HTBI primers, TCR beta libraries were built. MiXCR, applied by TCRdb to the multiplex PCR reads, yields one record per CDR3 protein. The repertoire consists of 450,000 to 600,000 distinct CDR3 sequences, with roughly 14% occurring once and the leading ten covering 10%. This clonotype was picked up many times. Its cognate antigen is unknown. Specified time point: newly diagnosed GD, antithyroid drugs for less than 3 months. Extracted RNA from PBMCs served as the source of the TCR library. The length of the CDR3 is 18 residues. The germline gives CDR1 MNHNS, CDR2 SASEGT. With V trimmed by 6 bases and J by 0 bases, 11 bases remained unmatched. Separately, the same data were catalogued under a study of T cells in Graves' hyperthyroidism and ophthalmopathy. According to that study: An initial round of RT-PCR targeting the TCR CDR3 relied on the HTBI primer set.

This sequence originates from a man aged 25 to 40 with Graves disease. Here the sequenced sample was peripheral blood mononuclear cells (PBMCs), taken at new diagnosis, from a patient treated with antithyroid drugs. The gene calls are TRBV6-1 and TRBJ2-1; 10 positions agree with TRBD2. CDR3 residues: CASSRGLAEYPSYNEQFF. CDR3 nucleotides: TGTGCCAGCAGCCGAGGACTAGCGGAGTACCCCTCCTACAATGAGCAGTTCTTC.